This T cell receptor (beta chain) was profiled in a study of T-cell reconstitution after alpha-beta-depleted transplantation in children. The CDR3 length is 16 residues. V lost 5 bases and J 8 bases, leaving 22 bases between the germline ends. Looked up from germline, CDR1 is SEHNR and CDR2 is FQNEAQ (reference sequence). This clonotype was seen only a few times. Unique molecular identifiers featured in how the TCRbeta library was prepared. MiXCR was run by TCRdb on the PCR reads, yielding one entry per CDR3 protein. There are more than 250,000 distinct CDR3 sequences in the sample; 9.9% occur only once, and over 9.5% lies in the top ten.

This TCR was sampled from a human donor who donated a stem cell graft to a child with SCID. This sample comprised PBMCs from the stem cell graft donor, obtained from the stem cell graft. The V and J genes are TRBV7-9 and TRBJ2-1; D not resolved. DNA of the CDR3: TGTGCCAGCAGCCTATTGCCGAGACTGGTGATGGATGAGCAGTTCTTC. Translation: CASSLLPRLVMDEQFF.